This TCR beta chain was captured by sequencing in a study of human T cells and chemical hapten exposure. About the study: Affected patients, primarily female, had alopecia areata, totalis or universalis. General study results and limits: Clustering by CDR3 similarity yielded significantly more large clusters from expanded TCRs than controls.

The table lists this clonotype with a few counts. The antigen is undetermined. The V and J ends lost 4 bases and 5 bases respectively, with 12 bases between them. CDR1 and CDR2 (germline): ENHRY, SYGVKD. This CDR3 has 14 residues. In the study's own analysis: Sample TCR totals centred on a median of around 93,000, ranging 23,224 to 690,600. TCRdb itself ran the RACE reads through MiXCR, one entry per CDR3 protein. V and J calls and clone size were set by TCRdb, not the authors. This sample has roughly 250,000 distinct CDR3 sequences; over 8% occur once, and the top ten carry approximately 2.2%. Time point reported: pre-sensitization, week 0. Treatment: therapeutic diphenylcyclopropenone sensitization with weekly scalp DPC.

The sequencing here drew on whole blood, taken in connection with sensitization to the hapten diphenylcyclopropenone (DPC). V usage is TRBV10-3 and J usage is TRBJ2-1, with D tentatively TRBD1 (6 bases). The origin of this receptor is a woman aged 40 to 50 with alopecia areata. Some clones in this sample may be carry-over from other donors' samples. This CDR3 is CAISGQVTNNEQFF. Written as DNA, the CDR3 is TGTGCCATCAGTGGACAGGTAACAAACAATGAGCAGTTCTTC.